These 30 T cell receptor beta chains share one sample of origin, sequenced in a study of cytotoxic CD8 clonotypes in ibrutinib-treated CLL. TCRdb's copy holds only in-frame clones and misses some; the assay was immunoSEQ multiplex PCR. The sample has under 200,000 clones, about 84% seen once. This sample comprised PBMCs, obtained after 24 months of ibrutinib treatment. These TCRs come from a human donor with chronic lymphocytic leukemia.

V usage is TRBV5-1 and J usage is TRBJ2-7; 9 positions match TRBD1. The CDR3 has 17 amino acids. The V and J ends lost 3 bases and 2 bases, in that order; junction bases with no gene match: 12. The germline gives CDR1 SGHRS, CDR2 YFSETQ. CDR3 coding DNA: TGCGCCAGCAGCTCCTCCGGGACAGGGAGCCTCCCCTACGAGCAGTACTTC. Residues: CASSSSGTGSLPYEQYF.

The V and J genes are TRBV6-4 and TRBJ1-1; D gene ambiguous. The V gene's germline CDR1 is MRHNA and CDR2 SNTAGT. V lost 4 bases, J lost 3 bases, and 18 bases lay in between. The CDR3 has 16 residues. This chain's CDR3 is CASSGSAVRGYTEAFF. DNA for the CDR3: TGTGCCAGCAGTGGATCCGCGGTTCGGGGTTACACTGAAGCTTTCTTT.

The chain carries TRBV9 and TRBJ2-2; the D gene is possibly TRBD1 (6 bases). CDR1 is SGDLS, CDR2 YYNGEE, per germline. The ends were cut back, 6 bases at V and 4 bases at J, with 22 bases in the middle. The CDR3 contains 17 residues. In nucleotides, the CDR3 is TGTGCCAGCACCGGACAGTTAAAAGGATATAGCACCGGGGAGCTGTTTTTT. Translated, it gives CASTGQLKGYSTGELFF.

Worth noting for this clone: This sample includes further DNA sequences coding for the same CDR3. The chain uses TRBV19 and TRBJ1-5; weak D call: TRBD1 (5 bases). Germline CDR1 LNHDA, CDR2 SQIVND (reference sequence). This CDR3 has 14 amino acids. The germline V and J ends were trimmed by 2 bases and 1 base, with 6 bases remaining between them. The CDR3 reads CASSIRGSNQPQHF. The CDR3 DNA reads as TGTGCCAGTAGTATAAGGGGAAGCAATCAGCCCCAGCATTTT.

V and J are TRBV4-1 and TRBJ2-1; 7 nucleotides line up with TRBD1. Germline CDR1 reads MGHRA; CDR2 reads YSYEKL. This CDR3 contains 16 residues. V dropped 0 bases and J dropped 4; count of bases not matched to a gene: 6. Written as DNA, the CDR3 is TGCGCCAGCAGCCAAGATCTGGGACAGCGATACAATGAGCAGTTCTTC. This encodes CASSQDLGQRYNEQFF.

This clone was found once. The chain carries TRBV14 and TRBJ2-7, with D maybe TRBD1 (5 bases). The CDR3 length is 13 residues. From germline, CDR1 is SGHDN and CDR2 FVKESK. V was trimmed by 1 base and J by 11 bases, leaving 15 bases between them. CDR3 DNA sequence: TGTGCCAGCAGCCAAGTAGTGCAGGGTACGGAGTACTTC. Translating it yields CASSQVVQGTEYF.

This chain connects TRBV9 to TRBJ1-1; 11 bases map to TRBD1. Trimming at V came to 4 bases and at J to 10 bases, leaving 12 bases not matched to a gene. Germline CDR1 reads SGDLS; CDR2 reads YYNGEE. The CDR3 has 15 residues. CDR3 sequence (DNA): TGTGCCAGCAGCCCCTGGGACAGGGGGGACTATGGAGCTTTCTTT. Protein sequence: CASSPWDRGDYGAFF.

The CDR3: CASSGVTGGPQYF. In DNA form, the CDR3 reads TGTGCCAGCAGTGGCGTTACAGGGGGACCCCAGTACTTC. The V call is TRBV6-4, the J call TRBJ2-5; 8 nucleotides match TRBD1. The CDR3 loop spans 13 amino acids. Germline V gene lookup returns CDR1 MRHNA and CDR2 SNTAGT. V was pared by 4 bases and J by 9 bases, with 7 bases of the junction left unmatched.

The rearrangement links TRBV5-8 to TRBJ1-5, with a weak D call TRBD1 (5 bases). The germline CDR1 and CDR2 sequences are SGHTS and YDEGEE. Trimming shortened V by 0 bases and J by 1 base, and 8 bases separated the two germline ends. This CDR3 is 15 amino acids long. The CDR3: CASSLGQKSNQPQHF. The DNA for the CDR3 is TGTGCCAGCAGCTTGGGACAGAAGAGCAATCAGCCCCAGCATTTT.

The chain combines TRBV11-3 with TRBJ2-2; D unresolved. The CDR3 length is 13 residues. V dropped 1 base and J dropped 4 bases, with 4 bases sitting between them. CDR1 and CDR2 from the germline V gene are SGHNT and YENEEA. CDR3 nucleotides: TGTGCCAGCAGCTTAGTCGGCACCGGGGAGCTGTTTTTT. This codes for CASSLVGTGELFF.

The V gene is TRBV4-1, the J gene TRBJ1-5; 10 bases line up with TRBD1. The germline V gene has CDR1 MGHRA and CDR2 YSYEKL. The CDR3 has 18 amino acids. After removal of 4 bases from V and 3 bases from J, the junction contained 12 bases not matched to a gene. The CDR3, as DNA: TGCGCCAGCAGCCGCCTCACCGGACAGGGGGAGGCCAATCAGCCCCAGCATTTT. Protein product: CASSRLTGQGEANQPQHF.

The V call is TRBV13, the J call TRBJ2-1; 12 bases fit TRBD2. Germline values: CDR1 PRHDT, CDR2 FYEKMQ (reference sequence). The CDR3 spans 18 residues. The ends lost 5 bases at V and 0 bases at J; junction bases unmatched: 8. The CDR3 spells CASSPTGTSGPSYNEQFF. CDR3 DNA sequence: TGTGCCAGCAGCCCGACCGGGACTAGCGGGCCCTCCTACAATGAGCAGTTCTTC.

The chain uses TRBV4-3 and TRBJ2-3; TRBD2 matches 10 bases. Unmatched junction bases numbered 7, after V lost 4 bases and J lost 3 bases. CDR1 and CDR2 (germline): LGHNA, YSLEER. The length of the CDR3 is 16 residues. The CDR3, as DNA: TGCGCCAGCAGCCGCAGAAGGACTAGCGGAACAGATACGCAGTATTTT. This codes for CASSRRRTSGTDTQYF.

This clone has a single count. This chain uses TRBV5-1 with TRBJ2-2, with TRBD1 as a possible D gene (5 bases). CDR1 and CDR2 (germline): SGHRS, YFSETQ. This CDR3 is 16 amino acids long. Deletions cut 4 bases from V and 4 bases from J, with 17 bases between. The CDR3 region has the DNA TGCGCCAGCAGCCTTATTCAGGGTTCGGGCACCGGGGAGCTGTTTTTT. This sequence encodes CASSLIQGSGTGELFF.

The chain uses TRBV11-2 and TRBJ1-1; no clear D. Looked up from germline, CDR1 is SGHAT and CDR2 is FQNNGV. V was pared by 1 base and J by 1 base, with 7 bases between. The CDR3 is 14 residues long. Here the CDR3 reads CASSLGSENTEAFF. CDR3 nucleotide sequence: TGTGCCAGCAGCTTAGGGTCAGAGAACACTGAAGCTTTCTTT.

This rearrangement joins TRBV6-6 to TRBJ2-3; 8 bases agree with TRBD2. This CDR3 has 16 amino acids. The V gene's germline CDR1 is MNHNY and CDR2 SVGAGI (reference sequence). After removal of 2 bases from V and 8 bases from J, the junction contained 12 bases not matched to a gene. The CDR3 coding sequence is TGTGCCAGCAGTTACGGGACTAGTGGTGTTTTAGGTACGCAGTATTTT. Protein product: CASSYGTSGVLGTQYF.

The V call is TRBV10-2, the J call TRBJ1-5; D gene unclear. The CDR3 consists of 13 residues. Germline assignment: CDR1 WSHSY and CDR2 SAAADI. V dropped 8 bases and J dropped 6 bases, with 14 bases sitting between them. CDR3 bases: TGCGCCAGCCAGCCAGGTACAAGTCAGCCCCAGCATTTT. This encodes CASQPGTSQPQHF.

The rearrangement joins TRBV6-5 to TRBJ1-3, with D possibly matching TRBD1 (5 bases). In germline, CDR1 is MNHEY, CDR2 SVGAGI. The CDR3 contains 16 residues. V was shortened by 0 bases and J by 0 bases, with 9 bases between the two germline ends. The CDR3 region is CASSYSPGSSGNTIYF. The CDR3 coding sequence is TGTGCCAGCAGTTACTCTCCAGGGAGCTCTGGAAACACCATATATTTT.

The J gene is TRBJ1-5, the V gene TRBV2; D is possibly TRBD1 (5 bases). Germline lookup yields CDR1 SNHLY and CDR2 FYNNEI. The CDR3 spans 14 residues. Trimming stripped 8 bases from V and 0 bases from J, with 11 bases between. Here the CDR3 reads CASSDNYSNQPQHF. In nucleotides, the CDR3 is TGTGCCAGCTCGGACAACTATAGCAATCAGCCCCAGCATTTT.

The J gene is TRBJ1-1, the V gene TRBV19; possible D gene TRBD1, 5 bases. V was shortened by 5 bases and J by 10 bases, with 14 bases between the two germline ends. Germline-derived CDR1 and CDR2 are LNHDA and SQIVND (reference sequence). This CDR3 spans 12 amino acids. The CDR3 spells CASSLGPRRAFF. The CDR3 DNA reads as TGTGCCAGTAGTCTGGGACCCCGCCGAGCTTTCTTT.

The chain combines TRBV10-3 with TRBJ2-3; TRBD1 matches at 10 bases. The CDR3 consists of 15 residues. The V segment lost 6 bases and the J segment 0 bases; nucleotides outside the gene matches: 3. Looked up from germline, CDR1 is ENHRY and CDR2 is SYGVKD. CDR3: CAIRTGGRSTDTQYF. Here the CDR3 DNA reads TGTGCCATCAGGACAGGGGGCAGGAGCACAGATACGCAGTATTTT.

The chain combines TRBV15 with TRBJ1-5; tentative D call: TRBD1 (6 bases). From germline, CDR1 is LNHNV and CDR2 YYDKDF (reference sequence). The CDR3 is made up of 18 amino acids. The V gene lost 0 bases and the J gene lost 0 bases, with 15 bases spanning the gap. CDR3: CATSRDRGGSYSNQPQHF. The CDR3 region has the DNA TGTGCCACCAGCAGAGATCGGGGGGGCTCTTATAGCAATCAGCCCCAGCATTTT.

V and J are TRBV18 and TRBJ1-2; D gene uncertain. CDR1 KGHSH and CDR2 LQKENI come from the germline V gene. Trimming shortened V by 5 bases and J by 3 bases, and 10 bases separated the two germline ends. The CDR3 has 13 residues. CDR3 sequence (DNA): TGTGCCAGCTCAAATAAGGAGGACTATGGCTACACCTTC. Residues: CASSNKEDYGYTF. Variable domain in full (rest from reference TRBV18 and TRBJ1-2): NAGVMQNPRHLVRRRGQEARLRCSPMKGHSHVYWYRQLPEEGLKFMVYLQKENIIDESGMPKERFSAEFPKEGPSILRIQQVVRGDSAAYFCASSNKEDYGYTFGSGTRLTVV.

The rearrangement links TRBV25-1 to TRBJ2-1; 10 positions match TRBD2. The germline CDR1 and CDR2 sequences are MGHDK and SYGVNS. The V gene end was trimmed by 6 bases and the J gene end by 6 bases; junction bases not matched to a gene: 11. CDR3 length: 16 amino acids. The CDR3 bases are TGTGCCAGCAGCCGATTAAAACTAGCGGGATCCAATGAGCAGTTCTTC. It encodes CASSRLKLAGSNEQFF. The full variable domain, rest sourced from reference TRBV25-1 and TRBJ2-1, is EADIYQTPRYLVIGTGKKITLECSQTMGHDKMYWYQQDPGMELHLIHYSYGVNSTEKGDLSSESTVSRIRTEHFPLTLESARPSHTSQYLCASSRLKLAGSNEQFFGPGTRLTVL.

V and J are TRBV9 and TRBJ1-3; D gene uncertain. Trimming took 0 bases from V and 4 from J, leaving 11 bases between them. Germline V gene data show CDR1 as SGDLS and CDR2 as YYNGEE. The CDR3 contains 15 residues. The CDR3 sequence is CASSVVAGVGNTIYF. CDR3 nucleotides: TGTGCCAGCAGCGTAGTAGCCGGGGTCGGAAACACCATATATTTT.

The rearrangement links TRBV5-8 to TRBJ2-7; D is possibly TRBD1 or TRBD2 (5 bases each). Germline-derived CDR1 and CDR2 are SGHTS and YDEGEE. The CDR3 runs to 14 residues. Trimming took off 4 bases at V and 5 bases at J, with 16 bases between the two ends. CDR3 loop: CASSPKGRSNEQYF. CDR3 bases: TGTGCCAGCAGCCCCAAGGGACGCTCTAACGAGCAGTACTTC.

This sequence joins TRBV7-9 and TRBJ1-1; tentative D call: TRBD1 (5 bases). V was pared by 3 bases and J by 0 bases, with 14 bases between. Germline CDR1 reads SEHNR; CDR2 reads FQNEAQ (reference sequence). The CDR3 spans 16 residues. CDR3 loop: CASSLGFGALNTEAFF. CDR3 nucleotides: TGTGCCAGCAGCTTGGGGTTTGGGGCGCTGAACACTGAAGCTTTCTTT.

In this sample, this clone turned up a few times. The chain combines TRBV30 with TRBJ1-5, with D tentatively TRBD1 (5 bases). CDR1 GTSNPN and CDR2 SVGIG come from the germline V gene (reference sequence). Between the trimmed V and J ends, which lost 2 bases and 5 bases, there was a span of 16 bases. This CDR3 has 15 residues. In DNA, the CDR3 is TGTGCCTGGAGTAGGGGCAGGAGGGACGATCAGCCCCAGCATTTT. As protein: CAWSRGRRDDQPQHF. Looking up the rest from reference TRBV30 and TRBJ1-5 gives the full variable domain: SQTIHQWPATLVQPVGSPLSLECTVEGTSNPNLYWYRQAAGRGLQLLFYSVGIGQISSEVPQNLSASRPQDRQFILSSKKLLLSDSGFYLCAWSRGRRDDQPQHFGDGTRLSIL.

The chain combines TRBV4-2 with TRBJ2-2, with 7 bases identical to TRBD1. Germline values: CDR1 LGHNA, CDR2 YNFKEQ. The V segment lost 6 bases and the J segment 3 bases; nucleotides outside the gene matches: 10. The CDR3 runs 16 residues. The CDR3 coding sequence is TGTGCCAGCAGAAAAAGACAGGGTGGTGACACCGGGGAGCTGTTTTTT. Protein: CASRKRQGGDTGELFF.

The chain links TRBV7-2 to TRBJ2-7, with D tentatively TRBD1 or TRBD2 (5 bases each). Looked up from germline, CDR1 is SGHTA and CDR2 is FQGNSA. The length of the CDR3 is 16 residues. V was trimmed by 3 bases and J by 1 base, leaving 16 bases between them. CDR3 sequence (DNA): TGTGCCAGCAGCTTCAAGTCCGGGACGGCGTCCTACGAGCAGTACTTC. Its translation: CASSFKSGTASYEQYF.